The clone carrying this T cell receptor (beta chain) was recorded a few times. The data originate from a study of low-dose radiotherapy and immunotherapy resistance in tumors. Time point described: after trial treatment. Indicated treatment: LDRT plus nivolumab, ipilimumab, low-dose cyclophosphamide and aspirin (RACIN trial). TRAV and TRBV primers primed cDNA for both TCRalpha and TCRbeta. It was with a constant-region primer and a V-primer adapter that TCRs were amplified over about 19 PCR cycles. A single record per CDR3 protein comes from TCRdb applying MiXCR to the reads. The sample shows around 100,000 distinct CDR3 sequences, more than 20% of them seen only once. The length of the CDR3 is 11 residues. Germline CDR1 GTSNPN, CDR2 SVGIG (reference sequence). The germline V and J ends were trimmed by 3 bases and 6 bases, with 5 bases remaining between them.

The sequencing here drew on PBMCs, taken after low-dose radiotherapy plus immunotherapy. J is TRBJ2-2 and V is TRBV30; no clear D gene. The clonotype comes from a female donor with ovarian cancer. CDR3 nucleotide sequence: TGTGCCTGGAGGATGGCCGGGGAGCTGTTTTTT. It encodes CAWRMAGELFF.